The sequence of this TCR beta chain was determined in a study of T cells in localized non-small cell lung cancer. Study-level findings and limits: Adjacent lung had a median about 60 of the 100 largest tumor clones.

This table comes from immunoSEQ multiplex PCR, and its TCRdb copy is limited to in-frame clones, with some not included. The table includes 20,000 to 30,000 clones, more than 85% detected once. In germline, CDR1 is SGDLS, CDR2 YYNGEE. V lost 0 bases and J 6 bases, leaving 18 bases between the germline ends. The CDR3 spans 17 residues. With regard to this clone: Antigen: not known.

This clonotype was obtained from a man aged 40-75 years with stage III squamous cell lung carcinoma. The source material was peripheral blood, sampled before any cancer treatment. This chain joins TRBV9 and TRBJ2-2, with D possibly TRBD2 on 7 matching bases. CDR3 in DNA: TGTGCCAGCAGCGTAGGAGCTAGCGGAGGGGGGGCCGGGGAGCTGTTTTTT. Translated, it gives CASSVGASGGGAGELFF.